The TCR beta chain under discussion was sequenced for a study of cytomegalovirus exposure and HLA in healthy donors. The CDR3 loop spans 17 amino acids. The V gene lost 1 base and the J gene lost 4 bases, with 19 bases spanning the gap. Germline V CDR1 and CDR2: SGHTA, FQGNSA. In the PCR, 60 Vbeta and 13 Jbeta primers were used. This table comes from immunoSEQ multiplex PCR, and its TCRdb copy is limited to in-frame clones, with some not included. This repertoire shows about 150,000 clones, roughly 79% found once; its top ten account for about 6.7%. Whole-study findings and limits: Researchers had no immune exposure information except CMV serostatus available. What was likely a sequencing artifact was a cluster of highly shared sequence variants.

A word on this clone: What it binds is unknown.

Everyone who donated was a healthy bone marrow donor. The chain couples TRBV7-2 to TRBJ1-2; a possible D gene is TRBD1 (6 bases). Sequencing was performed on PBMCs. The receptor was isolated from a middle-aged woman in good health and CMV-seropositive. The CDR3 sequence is CASSLVFLFGGPYGYTF. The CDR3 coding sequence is TGTGCCAGCAGCTTAGTATTTCTCTTCGGGGGGCCCTATGGCTACACCTTC.